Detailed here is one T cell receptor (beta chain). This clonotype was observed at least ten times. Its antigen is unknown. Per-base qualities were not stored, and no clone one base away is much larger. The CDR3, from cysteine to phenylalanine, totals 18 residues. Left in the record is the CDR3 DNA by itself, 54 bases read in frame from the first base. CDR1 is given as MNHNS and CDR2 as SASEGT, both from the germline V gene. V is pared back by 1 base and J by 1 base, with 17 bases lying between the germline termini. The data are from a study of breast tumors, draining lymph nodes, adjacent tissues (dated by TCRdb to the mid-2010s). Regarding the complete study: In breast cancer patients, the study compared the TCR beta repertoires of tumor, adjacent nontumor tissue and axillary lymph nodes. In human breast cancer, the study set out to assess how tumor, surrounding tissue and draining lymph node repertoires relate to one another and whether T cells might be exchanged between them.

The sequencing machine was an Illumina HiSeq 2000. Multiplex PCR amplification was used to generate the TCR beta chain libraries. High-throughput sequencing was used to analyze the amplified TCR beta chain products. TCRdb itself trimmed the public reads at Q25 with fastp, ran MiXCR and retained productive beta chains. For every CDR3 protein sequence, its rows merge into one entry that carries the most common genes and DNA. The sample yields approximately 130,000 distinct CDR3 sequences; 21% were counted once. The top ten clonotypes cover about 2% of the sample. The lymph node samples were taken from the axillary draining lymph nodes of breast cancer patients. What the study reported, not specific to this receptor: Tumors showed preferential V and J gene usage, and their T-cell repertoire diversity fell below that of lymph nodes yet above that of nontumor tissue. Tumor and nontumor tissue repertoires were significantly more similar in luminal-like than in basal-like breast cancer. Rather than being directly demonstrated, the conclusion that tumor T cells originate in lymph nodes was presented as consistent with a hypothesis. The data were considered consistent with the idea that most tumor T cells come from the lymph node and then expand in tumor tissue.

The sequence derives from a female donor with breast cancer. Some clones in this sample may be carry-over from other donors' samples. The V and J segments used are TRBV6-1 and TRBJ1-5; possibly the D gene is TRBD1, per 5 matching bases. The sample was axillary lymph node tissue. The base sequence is TGTGCCAGCAGTGAAGGCCCCCCCCGCAGGGTCAGCAATCAGCCCCAGCATTTT. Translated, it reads CASSEGPPRRVSNQPQHF.